Here is one T cell receptor (beta chain) with its context. The entry originates in a study of blood T cell repertoires in COVID-19. Study as a whole: PBMCs, B-cell-depleted T cells, or T cells provided the cDNA or gDNA that made up the material.

Per the study methods: Quantification of nucleated cells was approximated via reference gene primer amplification. TCRdb keeps only in-frame clones here, not all; method: immunoSEQ multiplex PCR. V, J and clone size derive from that table, while D and trimming were established from the DNA sequence. The data contain around 280,000 clones, around 85% of them seen just once; the ten biggest clones take up over 6%. This CDR3 comprises 15 residues. With 5 bases removed from V and 3 bases from J, the gap between germline ends came to 14 bases. Germline V CDR1 and CDR2: LNHNV, YYDKDF (reference sequence). Membership in each cohort depended on participant-reported clinical history.

This rearrangement joins TRBV15 to TRBJ2-4; TRBD2 is a possible D gene (6 bases). This clonotype was obtained from a middle-aged woman who had recovered from COVID-19. Sequencing was performed on PBMCs or T cells enriched from blood (not recorded which). The CDR3 nucleotides read TGTGCCACCAGCCCCGGGAGCTTGGGCAAAAACATTCAGTACTTC. Residues: CATSPGSLGKNIQYF. Combining the CDR3 with reference TRBV15 and TRBJ2-4 gives the whole variable domain DAMVIQNPRYQVTQFGKPVTLSCSQTLNHNVMYWYQQKSSQAPKLLFHYYDKDFNNEADTPDNFQSRRPNTSFCFLDIRSPGLGDTAMYLCATSPGSLGKNIQYFGAGTRLSVL.